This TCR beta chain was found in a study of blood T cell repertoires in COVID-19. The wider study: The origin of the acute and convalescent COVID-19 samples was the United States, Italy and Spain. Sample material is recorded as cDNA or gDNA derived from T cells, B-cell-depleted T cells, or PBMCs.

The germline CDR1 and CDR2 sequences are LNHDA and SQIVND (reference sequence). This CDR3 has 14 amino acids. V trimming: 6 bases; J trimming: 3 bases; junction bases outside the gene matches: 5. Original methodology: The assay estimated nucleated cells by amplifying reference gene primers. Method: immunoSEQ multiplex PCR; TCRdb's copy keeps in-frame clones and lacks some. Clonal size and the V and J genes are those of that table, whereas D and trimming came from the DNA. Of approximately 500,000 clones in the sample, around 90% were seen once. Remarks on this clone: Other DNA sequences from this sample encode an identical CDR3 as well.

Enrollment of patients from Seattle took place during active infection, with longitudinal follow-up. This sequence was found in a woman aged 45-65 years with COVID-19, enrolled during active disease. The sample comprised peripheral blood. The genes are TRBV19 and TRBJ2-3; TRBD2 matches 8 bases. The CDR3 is CASSTGGGTDTQYF. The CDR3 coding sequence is TGTGCCAGTAGCACCGGGGGGGGAACAGATACGCAGTATTTT.